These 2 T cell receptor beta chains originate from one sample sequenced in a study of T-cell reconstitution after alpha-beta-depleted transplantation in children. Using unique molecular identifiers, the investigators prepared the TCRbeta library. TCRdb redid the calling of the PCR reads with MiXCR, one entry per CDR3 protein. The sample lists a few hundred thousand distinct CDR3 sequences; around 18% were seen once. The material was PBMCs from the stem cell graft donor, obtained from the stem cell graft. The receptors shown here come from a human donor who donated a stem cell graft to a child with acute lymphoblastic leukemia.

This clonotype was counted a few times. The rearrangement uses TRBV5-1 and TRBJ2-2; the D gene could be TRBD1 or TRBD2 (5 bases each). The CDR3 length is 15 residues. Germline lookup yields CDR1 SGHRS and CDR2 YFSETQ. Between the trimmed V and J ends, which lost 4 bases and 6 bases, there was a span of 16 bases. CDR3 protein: CASSREGSAPGELFF. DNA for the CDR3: TGCGCCAGCAGCCGTGAGGGGTCGGCCCCCGGGGAGCTGTTTTTT.

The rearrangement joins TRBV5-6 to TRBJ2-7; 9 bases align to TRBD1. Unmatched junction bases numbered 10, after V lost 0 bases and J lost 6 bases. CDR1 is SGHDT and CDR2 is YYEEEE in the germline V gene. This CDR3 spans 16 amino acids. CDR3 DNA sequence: TGTGCCAGCAGCTTGGACTGGGGACAGGGTGGAGGCGAGCAGTACTTC. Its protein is CASSLDWGQGGGEQYF.